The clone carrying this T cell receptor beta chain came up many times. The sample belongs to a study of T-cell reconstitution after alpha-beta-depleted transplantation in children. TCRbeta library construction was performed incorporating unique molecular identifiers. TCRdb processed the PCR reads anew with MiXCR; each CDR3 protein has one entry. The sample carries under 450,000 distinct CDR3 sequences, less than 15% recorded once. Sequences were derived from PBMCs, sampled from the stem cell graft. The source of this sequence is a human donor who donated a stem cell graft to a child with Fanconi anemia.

Here the CDR3 reads CATRWDREKGDEQYV. The CDR3, as DNA: TGTGCCACCAGATGGGACCGAGAGAAGGGGGACGAGCAGTACGTC. The chain has TRBV24-1 and TRBJ2-7; tentatively, D is TRBD1 (6 bases). CDR3 length equals 15 residues. The germline CDR1 and CDR2 sequences are KGHDR and SFDVKD. Trimming removed 7 bases from V and 5 bases from J, with 20 bases in between.